The 5 T cell receptor beta chains given below trace back to one sample, sequenced in a study of shared clonotypes between healthy human individuals. Measured with immunoSEQ multiplex PCR; TCRdb has only the in-frame clones, and not every one. This sample has 650,000 to 750,000 clones, with roughly 70% found just once. The sequenced material came from memory CD4+ T cells sorted from blood. Noted subset: CD45RA-negative fraction. Receptors originate from a woman aged 25 to 39 in good health.

The chain joins TRBV28 to TRBJ1-2; 10 nucleotides match TRBD1. Per the germline V gene, CDR1 is MDHEN and CDR2 is SYDVKM. CDR3 length: 16 amino acids. V lost 5 bases and J lost 3; bases outside the gene matches: 9. The CDR3 bases are TGTGCCAGCAGTACCCGGTGGACAGGGGGTGACTATGGCTACACCTTC. It codes for CASSTRWTGGDYGYTF.

Turning to this clone: Other nucleotide sequences in the sample specify the same CDR3. The rearrangement uses TRBV5-4 and TRBJ2-1, with a tentative D call TRBD1 (5 bases). In germline, CDR1 is SGHNT, CDR2 YYREEE (reference sequence). V was clipped by 2 bases and J by 0 bases, with 6 bases between them. This CDR3 spans 14 amino acids. The CDR3 nucleotides are TGTGCCAGCAGCTTCAGGGACTCCTACAATGAGCAGTTCTTC. Protein sequence: CASSFRDSYNEQFF.

This chain connects TRBV11-2 to TRBJ2-2; TRBD1 aligns across 8 bases. CDR1 and CDR2 (germline): SGHAT, FQNNGV. V gave up 6 bases and J gave up 5 bases; unmatched junction bases: 8. This CDR3 is 15 amino acids long. The CDR3 region has the DNA TGTGCCAGCAGGACCAACAGGGGGTTAACCGGGGAGCTGTTTTTT. Amino acids: CASRTNRGLTGELFF.

On this clone: Other nucleotide sequences in the sample specify the same CDR3. The rearrangement links TRBV5-1 to TRBJ1-4; a possible D gene is TRBD1 (5 bases). The germline gives CDR1 SGHRS, CDR2 YFSETQ. The germline V and J ends were trimmed by 0 bases and 6 bases, with 9 bases remaining between them. The CDR3 has 14 amino acids. The CDR3 spells CASSLAGGDEKLFF. The CDR3 DNA follows: TGCGCCAGCAGCTTGGCCGGGGGGGATGAAAAACTGTTTTTT.

This clone was counted a few times. The gene calls are TRBV29-1 and TRBJ2-7, with 8 bases identical to TRBD1. J gave up 5 bases and V 6 bases, and 6 bases lay outside the gene matches. The germline gives CDR1 SQVTM, CDR2 ANQGSEA. This CDR3 has 12 amino acids. CDR3 nucleotide sequence: TGCAGCGTACAGGGGGATGGGAACGAGCAGTACTTC. Its translation: CSVQGDGNEQYF.